The T cell receptor (beta chain) under discussion was sequenced for a study of blood T cell repertoires in COVID-19. Assay used: immunoSEQ multiplex PCR; TCRdb lists only in-frame clones, some missing. This table has about 400,000 clones, under 90% appearing once. In germline, CDR1 is MNHEY, CDR2 SMNVEV (reference sequence). The CDR3 runs to 14 residues. V shed 4 bases and J 6 bases; nucleotides not matched to a gene: 7. This receptor was obtained from a woman aged 25-40 years who had recovered from COVID-19. Sequencing input: PBMCs or T cells enriched from blood (not recorded which). This chain joins TRBV27 and TRBJ1-2; TRBD1 matches 8 bases. The DNA for the CDR3 is TGTGCCAGCAGTTACCGAGCGACAGGGGATGGCTACACCTTC. This codes for CASSYRATGDGYTF.